This entry lists 20 T cell receptor beta chains sequenced from one sample in a study of cytotoxic CD8 clonotypes in ibrutinib-treated CLL. Using immunoSEQ multiplex PCR, the repertoire was profiled, and TCRdb retains in-frame clones only, with some absent. The sample has 65,000 to 90,000 clones; approximately 87% are singletons. Sequencing was performed on PBMCs, taken after 24 months of ibrutinib treatment. The receptors originated from a human donor with chronic lymphocytic leukemia.

This sequence joins TRBV28 and TRBJ2-7; TRBD1 is a possible D gene (5 bases). V was trimmed by 3 bases and J by 6 bases, leaving 18 bases between them. The CDR3 has 15 residues. Germline values: CDR1 MDHEN, CDR2 SYDVKM. The CDR3 DNA follows: TGTGCCAGCAGTTTTCGAAGGGGCTGGGTGTCCGAGCAGTACTTC. This encodes CASSFRRGWVSEQYF.

The chain couples TRBV4-1 to TRBJ2-3; the match to TRBD2 covers 8 bases. The CDR3 consists of 20 residues. With V trimmed by 0 bases and J by 0 bases, 14 bases remained unmatched. Germline loops: CDR1 MGHRA, CDR2 YSYEKL. The CDR3 DNA is TGCGCCAGCAGCCAAGATCCCACTTGGCTTAGCGGGAAAAGCACAGATACGCAGTATTTT. Translated: CASSQDPTWLSGKSTDTQYF.

The J gene is TRBJ1-3, the V gene TRBV27, with D possibly TRBD1 on 5 matching bases. Trimming took 2 bases from V and 2 from J, leaving 10 bases between them. Germline lookup yields CDR1 MNHEY and CDR2 SMNVEV (reference sequence). This CDR3 spans 15 amino acids. The CDR3: CASSLGASPGNTIYF. The CDR3 nucleotides are TGTGCCAGCAGTTTAGGGGCCAGTCCTGGAAACACCATATATTTT.

The chain carries TRBV5-1 and TRBJ1-2; D not certain. Trimming stripped 0 bases from V and 5 bases from J, with 8 bases between. Germline V lookup: CDR1 SGHRS, CDR2 YFSETQ. The CDR3 has 13 amino acids. As DNA, the CDR3 is TGCGCCAGCAGCTTGGGGACGGATTATGGCTACACCTTC. It specifies CASSLGTDYGYTF.

V gene TRBV6-5 combines with J gene TRBJ2-2; 11 bases line up with TRBD2. The CDR3 extends over 16 amino acids. Germline V CDR1 and CDR2: MNHEY, SVGAGI. With 2 bases clipped from V and 5 bases from J, the junction kept 4 bases outside the gene matches. Here the CDR3 reads CASSYPLAGGTGELFF. CDR3 nucleotide sequence: TGTGCCAGCAGTTACCCCCTAGCGGGAGGTACCGGGGAGCTGTTTTTT.

The chain links TRBV7-9 to TRBJ1-4; 8 positions match TRBD1. The length of the CDR3 is 14 residues. Germline CDR1 reads SEHNR; CDR2 reads FQNEAQ (reference sequence). Trimming cost V 6 bases and J 8 bases; bases outside gene matches: 8. Here the CDR3 reads CASRSGTGREKLFF. The CDR3 DNA reads TGTGCCAGCAGATCCGGGACAGGCAGGGAAAAACTGTTTTTT.

V and J are TRBV6-6 and TRBJ2-5; weak D call: TRBD2 (6 bases). Germline CDR1 reads MNHNY; CDR2 reads SVGAGI (reference sequence). This CDR3 has 12 residues. V was pared by 5 bases and J by 9 bases, with 13 bases between. The CDR3 reads CASSGGIEAQYF. The CDR3 nucleotides read TGTGCCAGCAGTGGGGGGATTGAGGCCCAGTACTTC.

DNA for the CDR3: TGTGCCAGTAGTAGGGAAGGGGGAAGCACAGATACGCAGTATTTT. Its protein product is CASSREGGSTDTQYF. The genes are TRBV19 and TRBJ2-3; tentative D call: TRBD1 (6 bases). Germline CDR1 reads LNHDA; CDR2 reads SQIVND (reference sequence). The CDR3 runs to 15 residues. Trimming took 4 bases from V and 0 from J, leaving 11 bases between them.

V is TRBV7-2 and J is TRBJ2-7; 8 bases align to TRBD1. CDR1 is SGHTA and CDR2 is FQGNSA in the germline V gene. The CDR3 is made up of 14 amino acids. Trimming cost V 5 bases and J 2 bases; bases outside gene matches: 5. The CDR3 spells CASSVGQGTYEQYF. Written as DNA, the CDR3 is TGTGCCAGCAGCGTAGGACAGGGTACCTACGAGCAGTACTTC.

This chain joins TRBV5-1 and TRBJ2-3; 10 bases map to TRBD1. The CDR3 covers 15 residues. V shed 5 bases and J 4 bases; nucleotides not matched to a gene: 7. CDR1 and CDR2 (germline): SGHRS, YFSETQ. CDR3 sequence reads: CASRDGTGAPDTQYF. Written as DNA, the CDR3 is TGCGCCAGCAGGGACGGGACAGGGGCCCCAGATACGCAGTATTTT.

The rearrangement uses TRBV2 and TRBJ2-5; 7 nucleotides agree with TRBD1. The CDR3 covers 17 residues. J was trimmed by 10 bases and V by 2 bases; bases with no gene match: 19. Germline-derived CDR1 and CDR2 are SNHLY and FYNNEI. CDR3: CASSEWVGLQGKRNQYF. The CDR3 DNA reads as TGTGCCAGCAGTGAATGGGTGGGGCTACAGGGGAAAAGGAACCAGTACTTC. Filled out from reference TRBV2 and TRBJ2-5, the complete variable domain reads EPEVTQTPSHQVTQMGQEVILRCVPISNHLYFYWYRQILGQKVEFLVSFYNNEISEKSEIFDDQFSVERPDGSNFTLKIRSTKLEDSAMYFCASSEWVGLQGKRNQYFGPGTRLLVL.

The chain uses TRBV11-2 and TRBJ2-7, with D possibly matching TRBD2 (6 bases). This CDR3 contains 14 residues. Trimming left V 2 bases short and J 0 bases short, with 8 bases between. Germline CDR1 reads SGHAT; CDR2 reads FQNNGV. CDR3 region: CASSLYGSSYEQYF. The CDR3 nucleotides are TGTGCCAGCAGCTTATACGGGAGCTCCTACGAGCAGTACTTC.

The rearrangement joins TRBV5-6 to TRBJ2-7; D remains ambiguous. The CDR3 extends over 12 amino acids. Germline V gives CDR1 SGHDT, CDR2 YYEEEE. Trimming shortened V by 2 bases and J by 4 bases, and 7 bases separated the two germline ends. The CDR3 protein is CASSLSGYEQYF. The CDR3 DNA sequence: TGTGCCAGCAGCTTAAGTGGGTACGAGCAGTACTTC. The variable domain in full, completed from reference TRBV5-6 and TRBJ2-7, reads DAGVTQSPTHLIKTRGQQVTLRCSPKSGHDTVSWYQQALGQGPQFIFQYYEEEERQRGNFPDRFSGHQFPNYSSELNVNALLLGDSALYLCASSLSGYEQYFGPGTRLTVT.

The chain is built from TRBV4-2 and TRBJ1-4; D gene ambiguous. Trimming removed 0 bases at V and 4 bases at J, with 12 bases between. Germline V gives CDR1 LGHNA, CDR2 YNFKEQ. The CDR3 extends over 16 amino acids. CDR3 region: CASSQDSNGGNEKLFF. CDR3 coding DNA: TGTGCCAGCAGCCAAGATTCGAACGGCGGTAATGAAAAACTGTTTTTT.

This clone was seen a single time. V is TRBV2 and J is TRBJ1-2; TRBD1 matches at 10 bases. The CDR3 spans 13 residues. Germline lookup yields CDR1 SNHLY and CDR2 FYNNEI. Trimming took 7 bases from V and 5 from J; bases not matched to a gene: 4. DNA of the CDR3: TGTGCCAGCAAGGGACAGGGGATTTATGGCTACACCTTC. Its translation: CASKGQGIYGYTF.

The chain employs TRBV5-4 and TRBJ1-1, with 11 bases fitting TRBD1. With V trimmed by 4 bases and J by 0 bases, 11 bases remained unmatched. CDR3 length equals 18 residues. CDR1 is SGHNT and CDR2 is YYREEE in the germline V gene (reference sequence). This CDR3 reads CASSPGTGGNTLNTEAFF. In nucleotides, the CDR3 is TGTGCCAGCAGCCCAGGGACAGGGGGTAACACTCTGAACACTGAAGCTTTCTTT.

The genes are TRBV4-2 and TRBJ2-1; unclear D gene. The CDR3 is made up of 14 amino acids. The germline V gene encodes CDR1 LGHNA and CDR2 YNFKEQ. V lost 0 bases to trimming and J lost 13 bases, with 16 bases between them. CDR3 sequence reads: CASSQDSGILSQFF. DNA of the CDR3: TGTGCCAGCAGCCAAGATAGTGGGATTCTAAGCCAGTTCTTC.

The V and J genes are TRBV11-1 and TRBJ2-4; 8 positions match TRBD1. The length of the CDR3 is 14 residues. CDR1 SGHAT and CDR2 FQDESV come from the germline V gene (reference sequence). The J segment lost 15 bases and the V segment lost 5 bases, leaving 15 bases of the junction unmatched. CDR3 sequence: CASSLRQGRGVRYF. The CDR3 DNA reads as TGTGCCAGCAGCCTCAGACAGGGGAGAGGGGTGCGGTACTTC.

This clone came up a few times. Here the CDR3 reads CASSLAGLRETQYF. Written as DNA, the CDR3 is TGCGCCAGCAGCTTGGCCGGGTTGCGGGAGACCCAGTACTTC. The chain combines TRBV5-1 with TRBJ2-5; no reliable D call. CDR1 is SGHRS and CDR2 is YFSETQ in the germline V gene. The V and J ends lost 0 bases and 5 bases respectively, with 11 bases between them. The CDR3 spans 14 residues.

Here the CDR3 reads CASSPSLAGIDSAFF. The CDR3 nucleotides are TGTGCCAGCAGCCCTTCTCTCGCGGGGATCGATTCAGCTTTCTTT. This rearrangement joins TRBV7-9 to TRBJ1-1; D is undetermined. The CDR3 contains 15 residues. Germline V gene lookup returns CDR1 SEHNR and CDR2 FQNEAQ (reference sequence). The V gene lost 5 bases and the J gene lost 10 bases, with 23 bases spanning the gap.